This TCR beta chain derives from a study of T cell responses to AZD1222 COVID-19 vaccine. In germline, CDR1 is MNHEY, CDR2 SMNVEV (reference sequence). With 3 bases clipped from V and 2 bases from J, the junction kept 6 bases outside the gene matches. The CDR3 loop spans 15 amino acids. Profiled with immunoSEQ multiplex PCR; TCRdb holds only in-frame clones, not every one. Of about 130,000 clones detected, about nine tenths appear once; the ten largest clones hold approximately 1.1%. The chain couples TRBV27 to TRBJ2-7, with 8 bases that match TRBD1. The input for sequencing was peripheral blood, taken 28 days after the second AZD1222 dose. This clonotype was obtained from an adult who received the AZD1222 COVID-19 vaccine. The CDR3 protein is CASSLVGQGTYEQYF. The CDR3 nucleotides read TGTGCCAGCAGTTTGGTAGGACAGGGAACCTACGAGCAGTACTTC.